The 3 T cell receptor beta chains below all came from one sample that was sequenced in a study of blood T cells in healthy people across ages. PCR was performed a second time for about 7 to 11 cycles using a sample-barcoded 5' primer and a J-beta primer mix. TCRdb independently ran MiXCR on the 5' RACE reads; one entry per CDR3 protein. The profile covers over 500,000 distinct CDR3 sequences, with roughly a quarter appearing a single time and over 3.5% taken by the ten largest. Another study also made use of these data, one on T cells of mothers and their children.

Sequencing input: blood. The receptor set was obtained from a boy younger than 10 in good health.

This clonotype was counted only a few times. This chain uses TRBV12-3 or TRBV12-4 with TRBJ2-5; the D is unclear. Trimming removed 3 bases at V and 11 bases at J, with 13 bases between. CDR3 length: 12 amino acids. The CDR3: CASSFPGSQQYF. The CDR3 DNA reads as TGTGCCAGCAGTTTCCCAGGATCTCAGCAGTACTTC.

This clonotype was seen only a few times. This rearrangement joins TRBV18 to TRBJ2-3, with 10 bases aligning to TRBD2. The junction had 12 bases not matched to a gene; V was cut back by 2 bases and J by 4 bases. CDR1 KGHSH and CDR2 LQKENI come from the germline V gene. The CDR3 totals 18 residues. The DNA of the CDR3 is TGTGCCAGCTCACCAAGCCCGGGACTAGCGAGTAGCGCAGATACGCAGTATTTT. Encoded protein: CASSPSPGLASSADTQYF.

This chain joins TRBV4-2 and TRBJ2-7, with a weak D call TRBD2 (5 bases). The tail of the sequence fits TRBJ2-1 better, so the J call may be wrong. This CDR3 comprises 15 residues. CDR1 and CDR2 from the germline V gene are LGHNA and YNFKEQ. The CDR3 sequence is CASSQNGGGNNEQFF. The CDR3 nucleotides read TGTGCCAGCAGCCAAAACGGCGGAGGTAACAATGAGCAGTTCTTC.